The sequence of this TCR beta chain was determined in a study of cytomegalovirus exposure and HLA in healthy donors. The CDR3 has 15 amino acids. V was clipped by 5 bases and J by 4 bases, with 15 bases between them. Germline CDR1 reads MDHEN; CDR2 reads SYDVKM. This clone was observed once. It was with 60 Vbeta and 13 Jbeta primers that the PCR ran. Assay used: immunoSEQ multiplex PCR; TCRdb lists only in-frame clones, some missing. The sample carries 200,000 or so clones, roughly 84% recorded once. The genes are TRBV28 and TRBJ1-5, with D perhaps matching TRBD1 (5 bases). The sequenced sample was PBMCs. The clonotype originates from a boy under 18 in good health and CMV-seronegative. The CDR3 DNA reads as TGTGCCAGCAGTAGGGGCGATATCATAAATCAGCCCCAGCATTTT. Translating it yields CASSRGDIINQPQHF.